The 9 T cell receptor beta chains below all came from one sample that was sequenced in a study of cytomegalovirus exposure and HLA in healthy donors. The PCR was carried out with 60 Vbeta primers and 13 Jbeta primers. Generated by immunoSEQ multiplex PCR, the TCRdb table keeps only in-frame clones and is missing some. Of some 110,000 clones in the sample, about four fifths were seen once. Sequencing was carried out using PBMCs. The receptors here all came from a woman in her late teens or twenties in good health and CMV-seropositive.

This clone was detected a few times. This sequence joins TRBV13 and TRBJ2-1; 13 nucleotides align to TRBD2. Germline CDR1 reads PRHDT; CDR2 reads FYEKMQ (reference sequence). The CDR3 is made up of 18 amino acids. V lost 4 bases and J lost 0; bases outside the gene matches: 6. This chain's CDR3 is CASSSGLAGERSYNEQFF. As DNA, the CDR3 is TGTGCCAGCAGCTCCGGACTAGCGGGAGAGCGCTCCTACAATGAGCAGTTCTTC.

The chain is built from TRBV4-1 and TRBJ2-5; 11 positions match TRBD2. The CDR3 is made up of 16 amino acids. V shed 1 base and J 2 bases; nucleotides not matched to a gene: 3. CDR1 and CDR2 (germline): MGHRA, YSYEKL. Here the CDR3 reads CASSQVRLAGQETQYF. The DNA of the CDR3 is TGCGCCAGCAGCCAAGTACGACTAGCGGGACAAGAGACCCAGTACTTC.

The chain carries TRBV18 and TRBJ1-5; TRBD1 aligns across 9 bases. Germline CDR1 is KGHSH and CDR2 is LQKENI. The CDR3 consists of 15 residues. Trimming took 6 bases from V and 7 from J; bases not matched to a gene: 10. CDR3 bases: TGTGCCAGCTCCCACCAGGGACAGGGTAAACAGCCCCAGCATTTT. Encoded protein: CASSHQGQGKQPQHF.

The chain's CDR3 is CASHNTRRGLTGGYTF. The CDR3 DNA sequence: TGTGCCAGCCACAACACTCGTAGGGGGCTCACGGGGGGCTACACCTTC. This chain uses TRBV19 with TRBJ1-2, with 7 bases matching TRBD1. This CDR3 spans 16 amino acids. V lost 9 bases, J lost 8 bases, and 21 bases stayed unmatched. From germline, CDR1 is LNHDA and CDR2 SQIVND (reference sequence). Full variable domain (rest looked up from reference TRBV19 and TRBJ1-2): DGGITQSPKYLFRKEGQNVTLSCEQNLNHDAMYWYRQDPGQGLRLIYYSQIVNDFQKGDIAEGYSVSREKKESFPLTVTSAQKNPTAFYLCASHNTRRGLTGGYTFGSGTRLTVV.

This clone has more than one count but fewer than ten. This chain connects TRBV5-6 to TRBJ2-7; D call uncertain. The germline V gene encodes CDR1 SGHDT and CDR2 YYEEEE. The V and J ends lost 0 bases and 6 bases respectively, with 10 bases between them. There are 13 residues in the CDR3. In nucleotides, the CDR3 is TGTGCCAGCAGCTTGGAAACAGCAGGCGAGCAGTACTTC. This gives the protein CASSLETAGEQYF.

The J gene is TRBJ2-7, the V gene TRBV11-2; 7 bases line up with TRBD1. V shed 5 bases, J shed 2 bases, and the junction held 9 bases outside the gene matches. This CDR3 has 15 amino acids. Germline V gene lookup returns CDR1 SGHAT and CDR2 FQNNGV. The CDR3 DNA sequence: TGTGCCAGCAGCCCCCGGGACAGAGAACCCTACGAGCAGTACTTC. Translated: CASSPRDREPYEQYF.

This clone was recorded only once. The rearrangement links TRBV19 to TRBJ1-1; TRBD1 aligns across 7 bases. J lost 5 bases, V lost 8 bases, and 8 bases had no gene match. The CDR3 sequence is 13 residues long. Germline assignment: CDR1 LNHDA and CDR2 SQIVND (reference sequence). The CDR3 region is CASGTGERTEAFF. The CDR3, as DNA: TGTGCCAGTGGAACAGGGGAGAGGACTGAAGCTTTCTTT.

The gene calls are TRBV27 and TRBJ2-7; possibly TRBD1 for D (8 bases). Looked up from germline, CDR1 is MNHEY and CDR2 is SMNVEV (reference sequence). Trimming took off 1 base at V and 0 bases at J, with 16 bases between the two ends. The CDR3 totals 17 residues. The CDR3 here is CASSLYSGGTGSYEQYF. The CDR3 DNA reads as TGTGCCAGCAGTTTATATTCCGGGGGGACAGGCTCCTACGAGCAGTACTTC.

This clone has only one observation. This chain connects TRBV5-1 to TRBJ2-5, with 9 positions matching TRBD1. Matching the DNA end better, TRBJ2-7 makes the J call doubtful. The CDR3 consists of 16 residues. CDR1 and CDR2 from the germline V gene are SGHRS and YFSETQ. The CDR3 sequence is CASSPPGTGNTYEQYF. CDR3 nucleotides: TGCGCCAGCAGCCCGCCCGGGACAGGGAACACCTACGAGCAGTACTTC.